This paragraph reports one T cell receptor beta chain. Antigen specificity is unknown. Germline V gene data show CDR1 as SGDLS and CDR2 as YYNGEE. The CDR3 contains 15 residues. V was shortened by 0 bases and J by 1 base, with 10 bases between the two germline ends. The data are from a study of response to subunit inactivated influenza vaccine. Broader study findings: Few new T cells, the authors suggested, are recruited by each seasonal influenza vaccination.

TCRdb re-called the RT-PCR reads with MiXCR, one entry per CDR3 protein. The table has 650,000 to 850,000 distinct CDR3 sequences, approximately 15% seen once. The V gene is TRBV9, the J gene TRBJ2-5, with D perhaps matching TRBD2 (6 bases). This receptor was identified in a man aged 50-59 years who received an inactivated influenza vaccine. Sample: PBMCs from blood, taken roughly 15 days before vaccination. This CDR3 is CASSVADGGQETQYF. The CDR3 region has the DNA TGTGCCAGCAGCGTAGCCGACGGGGGCCAAGAGACCCAGTACTTC.